A selection of T cell receptor beta chains follows, all from one sample in a study of blood T cell repertoires in COVID-19. Clones were sequenced by immunoSEQ multiplex PCR, and TCRdb holds only the in-frame ones, with some missing. The sample lists hundreds of thousands of clones, more than 75% occurring once. Sequencing was carried out using peripheral blood. The receptors originated from a woman in her twenties or thirties who had recovered from COVID-19. Each CDR3 is given with its conserved first and last residue. Size tells how often a clone was seen (once, few, many) or the class of an expanded clone, and some rows leave it out.

v_call,clone_size,j_call,cdr3_aa
TRBV7-2,-,TRBJ2-1,CASSLEVSLGGEQFF
TRBV30,-,TRBJ1-1,CAWRSFILSLNTEAFF
TRBV27,-,TRBJ2-1,CASSFESYNEQFF
TRBV7-9,-,TRBJ1-5,CASSLIRDSQPQHF
TRBV4-1,-,TRBJ2-1,CASSQGDSYNEQFF
TRBV6-2/TRBV6-3,-,TRBJ1-5,CASSSGGVQPQHF
TRBV2,once,TRBJ2-3,CARGRDRGEDTQYF
TRBV7-9,once,TRBJ1-1,CASSPQPGQGLTEAFF
TRBV19,-,TRBJ1-1,CASSIDQRAMNTEAFF
TRBV5-1,-,TRBJ2-1,CASSFSPTGGAHSVNEQFF
TRBV6-6,-,TRBJ1-5,CASSYSRDSNQPQHF
TRBV4-1,-,TRBJ2-4,CASSQMGLAKNIQYF
TRBV19,-,TRBJ1-3,CASRKGGASGNTIYF
TRBV2,-,TRBJ1-5,CASSGTGSFGQPQHF
TRBV27,-,TRBJ1-1,CASSFRGSSEAFF
TRBV6-5,few,TRBJ2-7,CASSRGLAAYEQYF
TRBV5-4,-,TRBJ2-7,CASSLRPRDEQYF
TRBV5-8,once,TRBJ1-2,CASSLEGQGSGLHGYTF
TRBV5-4,-,TRBJ2-7,CASSLAVVAGAYSYEQYF
TRBV4-2,once,TRBJ1-2,CASSSGTGGRDGYTF
TRBV3-1/TRBV3-2,-,TRBJ2-4,CASSQDPSRGDIQYF
TRBV19,few,TRBJ2-7,CASSIGGAPKYF
TRBV7-9,-,TRBJ1-2,CASSSPGTGTGGGYTF
TRBV19,-,TRBJ2-2,CASIPGHFTGELFF
TRBV7-8,-,TRBJ2-3,CASSLEASGGKGQDTQYF
TRBV20-1,-,TRBJ1-5,CSASRTGTGRVVGNQPQHF
TRBV24-1,-,TRBJ2-5,CATSDFGTKETQYF
TRBV19,-,TRBJ1-1,CASSISVNTEAFF
TRBV6-5,-,TRBJ2-7,CASNPGQGGEQYF
TRBV7-2,-,TRBJ1-4,CASSPAGGGANEKLFF
TRBV5-1,-,TRBJ2-3,CASSFSGVGTDTQYF
TRBV19,-,TRBJ1-2,CASRRNNYGYTF
TRBV6-5,few,TRBJ2-7,CASRMSGAYEQYF
TRBV7-2,-,TRBJ2-1,CASSSMVLAGNNEQFF
TRBV5-3,-,TRBJ2-1,CARSSLRGSGRNEQFF
TRBV7-2,-,TRBJ1-1,CASSRIRGRRNTEAFF
TRBV7-9,once,TRBJ1-1,CASSRSRVEAFF
TRBV6-1,-,TRBJ2-5,CASSEGLAGAETQYF
TRBV14,-,TRBJ2-7,CASSQGSNYEQYF
TRBV27,-,TRBJ2-7,CASSLGRAYEQYF
TRBV11-2,-,TRBJ1-3,CASSKDSLSGNTIYF
TRBV5-6,-,TRBJ1-2,CASSWGTGDGYTF
TRBV7-2,-,TRBJ2-5,CASSSRQMGRETQYF
TRBV28,-,TRBJ1-4,CASCPGRRQEKLFF
TRBV19,-,TRBJ1-1,CASSQGQAEAFF
TRBV18,-,TRBJ1-2,CASSSPQGIYGYTF
TRBV2,-,TRBJ2-1,CASSKGALGDNEQFF
TRBV27,-,TRBJ1-2,CASSPYGGGINYGYTF
TRBV11-2,once,TRBJ2-1,CASSLGIRGNNEQFF
TRBV20-1,-,TRBJ1-2,CSATGRGGYTF
TRBV4-2,-,TRBJ1-1,CASSLPISGVSEAFF
TRBV18,-,TRBJ2-7,CASSPRTGNEQYF
TRBV11-2,-,TRBJ1-2,CASSLVATGPDGYTF
TRBV6-5,-,TRBJ1-4,CASSYGDTGRGEKLFF
TRBV27,-,TRBJ1-6,CASRPGTGSPSSYNSPLHF
TRBV30,few,TRBJ1-2,CAWGRDRDYGYTF
TRBV7-3,-,TRBJ1-1,CASSLKYGTEAFF
TRBV4-1,-,TRBJ2-1,CASSLSGRGDNEQFF